Included here is one T cell receptor (beta chain) sequence, with context. Its antigen is as yet unknown. Germline V gene lookup returns CDR1 KGHSH and CDR2 LQKENI. Losses at the gene ends were 2 bases for V and 9 bases for J; bases not matched to a gene: 9. The length of the CDR3 is 15 residues. The sample is drawn from a study of cytomegalovirus exposure and HLA in healthy donors. Study overall: A subsequent analysis reported that the roughly 120 validation repertoires were produced on the same platform that had also been used for the 666 first-cohort repertoires. Overall study results and limits: 164 TCR beta chains were listed as cytomegalovirus-associated.

Only in-frame clones appear in the TCRdb table, and some are missing; sequencing was by immunoSEQ multiplex PCR. The data hold about 150,000 clones, with about 82% observed a single time. The source material was PBMCs. This sequence joins TRBV18 and TRBJ2-1; 8 positions match TRBD1. The sequence was collected from a human donor in good health. CDR3 bases: TGTGCCAGCTCACCAATTACGGACAGGGACTTTGAGCAGTTCTTC. Translating gives CASSPITDRDFEQFF.